These 26 T cell receptor beta chains came from one sample sequenced in a study of cytomegalovirus exposure and HLA in healthy donors. PCR involved 60 Vbeta and 13 Jbeta primers. The data were produced by immunoSEQ multiplex PCR, yet TCRdb's version contains in-frame clones alone and is incomplete. This sample yields over 70,000 clones, of which 75% to 85% are seen a single time; approximately 3% belongs to the top ten. The material sequenced was PBMCs. These receptors were obtained from a man in his forties or fifties in good health and CMV-seropositive.

The chain combines TRBV21-1 with TRBJ1-5; no check of the table's D call, TRBD1, against the DNA was made. TRBV21-1 is annotated as a pseudogene. The CDR3 runs to 18 residues. CDR3 loop: CASSNNGTTHRVGQPQHF. The CDR3 nucleotides are TGTGCCAGCAGCAATAATGGAACCACACACAGGGTGGGTCAGCCCCAGCATTTT.

The chain uses TRBV2 and TRBJ2-1; 14 bases are a match to TRBD2. V shed 6 bases and J 8 bases; nucleotides not matched to a gene: 6. Germline assignment: CDR1 SNHLY and CDR2 FYNNEI. This CDR3 comprises 15 residues. The CDR3 nucleotides are TGTGCCAGCAGGGGGACTAGCGGGAGAGTCGATGAGCAGTTCTTC. As protein: CASRGTSGRVDEQFF.

On this clone itself: An end of the junction differs from the germline gene, which may be a read error. V and J are TRBV7-9 and TRBJ1-1; TRBD1 agrees at 8 bases. There are 15 residues in the CDR3. Germline CDR1 and CDR2: SEHNR and FQNEAQ (reference sequence). CDR3 region: CSSSLPGGSDTEAFF. CDR3 coding DNA: TGTTCCAGCAGCTTACCAGGGGGCTCGGACACTGAAGCTTTCTTT.

Only a few counts were recorded for this clone. At the DNA level, this CDR3 is encoded by other sequences in the same sample as well. The rearrangement uses TRBV30 and TRBJ1-6; 9 bases agree with TRBD1. The germline V gene encodes CDR1 GTSNPN and CDR2 SVGIG (reference sequence). CDR3 length: 15 amino acids. The ends lost 1 base at V and 9 bases at J; junction bases unmatched: 7. Here the CDR3 reads CAWSAPTGGSSPLHF. Written as DNA, the CDR3 is TGTGCCTGGAGTGCTCCGACAGGGGGAAGTTCACCCCTCCACTTT. The full variable domain, in which reference TRBV30 and TRBJ1-6 provide the parts outside the CDR3, is SQTIHQWPATLVQPVGSPLSLECTVEGTSNPNLYWYRQAAGRGLQLLFYSVGIGQISSEVPQNLSASRPQDRQFILSSKKLLLSDSGFYLCAWSAPTGGSSPLHFGNGTRLTVT.

The chain links TRBV12-2 to TRBJ2-5; TRBD2 is taken as the D call from the table, unchecked against the DNA. TRBV12-2 is noted as a pseudogene. The CDR3 is 14 residues long. The DNA for the CDR3 is TGTGCAAGTCGCTTAGCGGGGAGGGGAGAGACCCAGTACTTC. The encoded protein is CASRLAGRGETQYF.

This sequence joins TRBV7-3 and TRBJ2-2; 9 nucleotides match TRBD2. CDR1 and CDR2 (germline): SGHTA, FQGTGA. The CDR3 has 16 amino acids. V dropped 1 base and J dropped 8; count of bases not matched to a gene: 8. In nucleotides, the CDR3 is TGTGCCAGCAGCTTAAAGGGCGGGAGGGCCGAGGGGGAGCTGTTTTTT. Encoded protein: CASSLKGGRAEGELFF.

The V and J genes are TRBV10-1 and TRBJ2-7, with D perhaps matching TRBD2 (5 bases). The CDR3 is 14 amino acids. Trimming removed 3 bases at V and 2 bases at J, with 11 bases between. Germline lookup yields CDR1 WNHNN and CDR2 SYGVQD (reference sequence). CDR3 nucleotide sequence: TGCGCCAGCAGTGAAAGAGGACTTGCCTACGAGCAGTACTTC. It codes for CASSERGLAYEQYF.

This chain joins TRBV11-3 and TRBJ1-1; weak D call: TRBD1 (6 bases). V was pared by 3 bases and J by 4 bases, with 24 bases between. The CDR3 runs 18 residues. Germline lookup yields CDR1 SGHNT and CDR2 YENEEA. The CDR3 sequence: CASSLRVSGGGKGTEAFF. In DNA form, the CDR3 reads TGTGCCAGCAGCTTGAGAGTTTCGGGGGGCGGTAAGGGCACTGAAGCTTTCTTT. Full variable domain (outside the CDR3, taken from reference TRBV11-3 and TRBJ1-1): EAGVVQSPRYKIIEKKQPVAFWCNPISGHNTLYWYLQNLGQGPELLIRYENEEAVDDSQLPKDRFSAERLKGVDSTLKIQPAELGDSAVYLCASSLRVSGGGKGTEAFFGQGTRLTVV.

The rearrangement links TRBV27 to TRBJ1-5; D unclear. V was pared by 7 bases and J by 6 bases, with 13 bases between. The CDR3 has 13 residues. CDR1 is MNHEY and CDR2 is SMNVEV in the germline V gene (reference sequence). CDR3 coding DNA: TGTGCCAGCACCGGCCAGGCCGGTCAGCCCCAGCATTTT. Protein product: CASTGQAGQPQHF.

CDR3: CASSSSSGRASYNEQFF. CDR3 sequence (DNA): TGTGCCAGCAGCTCAAGTAGCGGGAGGGCCTCCTACAATGAGCAGTTCTTC. The gene calls are TRBV7-2 and TRBJ2-1; 11 nucleotides line up with TRBD2. Germline assignment: CDR1 SGHTA and CDR2 FQGNSA. The CDR3 extends over 17 amino acids. With V trimmed by 4 bases and J by 0 bases, 5 bases remained unmatched.

V is TRBV2 and J is TRBJ2-2; 10 bases are shared with TRBD2. Germline V gene lookup returns CDR1 SNHLY and CDR2 FYNNEI. Trimming cost V 4 bases and J 1 base; bases outside gene matches: 0. This CDR3 region has 15 residues. The DNA for the CDR3 is TGTGCCAGCAGTGGGACTAGCGGGAACACCGGGGAGCTGTTTTTT. Amino acids: CASSGTSGNTGELFF.

CDR3 DNA: TGTGCCATCAGTGAACGGGGAACCTACGAGCAGTACTTC. Translation gives CAISERGTYEQYF. The genes are TRBV10-3 and TRBJ2-7; D is perhaps TRBD2 (5 bases). Germline lookup yields CDR1 ENHRY and CDR2 SYGVKD. V was pared by 3 bases and J by 2 bases, with 8 bases between. The CDR3 runs 13 residues.

J is TRBJ2-7 and V is TRBV11-2; 8 nucleotides align to TRBD1. The CDR3 spans 16 residues. V shed 4 bases and J 3 bases; nucleotides not matched to a gene: 11. Germline CDR1 is SGHAT and CDR2 is FQNNGV. The CDR3 region is CASSSPTGGKFYEQYF. As DNA, the CDR3 is TGTGCCAGCAGCTCCCCCACAGGGGGTAAGTTCTACGAGCAGTACTTC. The variable domain in full, with the rest retrieved from reference TRBV11-2 and TRBJ2-7, is EAGVAQSPRYKIIEKRQSVAFWCNPISGHATLYWYQQILGQGPKLLIQFQNNGVVDDSQLPKDRFSAERLKGVDSTLKIQPAKLEDSAVYLCASSSPTGGKFYEQYFGPGTRLTVT.

This chain connects TRBV15 to TRBJ2-7, with 7 bases that match TRBD1. The J segment lost 4 bases and the V segment lost 0 bases, leaving 9 bases of the junction unmatched. Germline CDR1 LNHNV, CDR2 YYDKDF (reference sequence). This CDR3 region has 16 residues. The CDR3 bases are TGTGCCACCAGCAGAGAGACGACAGGGCTTCCGTACGAGCAGTACTTC. Protein sequence: CATSRETTGLPYEQYF.

The chain recombines TRBV7-9 with TRBJ1-5; TRBD1 might be the D (5 bases). CDR3 length equals 12 residues. Germline loops: CDR1 SEHNR, CDR2 FQNEAQ (reference sequence). V was pared by 5 bases and J by 7 bases, with 9 bases between. CDR3 sequence reads: CASSRGEQPQHF. In DNA, the CDR3 is TGTGCCAGCAGCCGGGGGGAACAGCCCCAGCATTTT.

This chain links TRBV18 with TRBJ2-1; 11 bases are a match to TRBD2. This CDR3 has 15 amino acids. V lost 4 bases, J lost 9 bases, and 8 bases stayed unmatched. The germline CDR1 and CDR2 sequences are KGHSH and LQKENI. The CDR3 is CASSRTLAGGGEQFF. For the CDR3, the DNA is TGTGCCAGCTCACGCACGCTAGCGGGAGGTGGTGAGCAGTTCTTC.

This chain links TRBV14 with TRBJ2-7; possible D gene TRBD1, 5 bases. Germline CDR1 is SGHDN and CDR2 is FVKESK. Trimming shortened V by 2 bases and J by 2 bases, and 13 bases separated the two germline ends. This CDR3 has 15 residues. The CDR3 DNA reads TGTGCCAGCAGCCAAAAGGGGTATAAACCCTACGAGCAGTACTTC. It yields the protein CASSQKGYKPYEQYF.

This chain uses TRBV9 with TRBJ1-2, with TRBD1 matching over 9 bases. The CDR3 is 14 residues long. V was clipped by 3 bases and J by 8 bases; unmatched bases: 8. Germline loops: CDR1 SGDLS, CDR2 YYNGEE. CDR3 nucleotide sequence: TGTGCCAGCAGCGCGGGACAGGGACCGGGGGGCTACACCTTC. This translates into CASSAGQGPGGYTF.

The rearrangement uses TRBV30 and TRBJ2-5, with D perhaps matching TRBD2 (6 bases). CDR1 and CDR2 from the germline V gene are GTSNPN and SVGIG (reference sequence). The CDR3 runs to 13 residues. Trimming left V 7 bases short and J 5 bases short, with 17 bases between. The CDR3 is CASSGGTGETQYF. The CDR3 region has the DNA TGTGCCTCATCTGGGGGGACGGGGGAGACCCAGTACTTC.

The chain links TRBV6-5 to TRBJ2-3; no definite D call. The germline V gene has CDR1 MNHEY and CDR2 SVGAGI. The CDR3 is made up of 15 amino acids. The V gene lost 7 bases and the J gene lost 2 bases, with 16 bases spanning the gap. The CDR3 here is CASTPPSDDTDTQYF. The CDR3 DNA reads as TGTGCCAGCACCCCCCCAAGCGATGACACAGATACGCAGTATTTT.

This clone was seen more than once but under ten times. The chain uses TRBV19 and TRBJ1-1; no firm D call. Germline assignment: CDR1 LNHDA and CDR2 SQIVND (reference sequence). This CDR3 region has 15 residues. V was shortened by 3 bases and J by 0 bases, with 11 bases between the two germline ends. The CDR3 sequence is CASSMFGSMNTEAFF. In nucleotides, the CDR3 is TGTGCCAGTAGTATGTTTGGCTCGATGAACACTGAAGCTTTCTTT.

A word on this clone: One end of the junction is discordant with germline, which a read error may explain. The chain recombines TRBV7-3 with TRBJ1-3, with D unresolved. This CDR3 region has 13 residues. Germline CDR1 is SGHTA and CDR2 is FQGTGA. The CDR3 loop reads CASSSGDGNTVYF. CDR3 sequence (DNA): TGTGCCAGCAGCTCGGGAGACGGAAACACCGTATATTTT.

The genes are TRBV6-5 and TRBJ1-6; no firm D call. CDR1 is MNHEY, CDR2 SVGAGI, per germline. V lost 2 bases and J 6 bases, leaving 11 bases between the germline ends. The CDR3 is 15 residues long. The CDR3 nucleotides are TGTGCCAGCAGTTACGGAGGAACCTTTAATTCACCCCTCCACTTT. The encoded protein is CASSYGGTFNSPLHF.

Comments on this clone: One junction end disagrees with the germline gene, perhaps due to a read error. The chain combines TRBV7-7 with TRBJ2-1; tentatively, D is TRBD2 (5 bases). The germline V gene encodes CDR1 SSHAT and CDR2 FNYEAQ (reference sequence). CDR3 length: 14 amino acids. The CDR3 is CASSLTPEGNEQFF. The CDR3 region has the DNA TGTGCTAGCAGCTTGACACCCGAGGGCAATGAGCAGTTCTTC.

The gene calls are TRBV5-1 and TRBJ1-1; 7 positions match TRBD1. The CDR3 contains 14 residues. The germline gives CDR1 SGHRS, CDR2 YFSETQ. V gave up 4 bases and J gave up 4 bases; unmatched junction bases: 7. The chain's CDR3 is CASSKQGLSTEAFF. The DNA of the CDR3 is TGCGCCAGCAGCAAACAGGGGCTCTCCACTGAAGCTTTCTTT.

V usage is TRBV9 and J usage is TRBJ2-5; possibly TRBD2 for D (6 bases). The V and J ends lost 3 bases and 5 bases respectively, with 14 bases between them. The CDR3 loop spans 14 amino acids. Germline V CDR1 and CDR2: SGDLS, YYNGEE. CDR3 region: CASSATSLGETQYF. DNA of the CDR3: TGTGCCAGCAGCGCAACTAGCTTGGGGGAGACCCAGTACTTC.